This TCR beta chain was profiled in a study of CD4 and CD8 cells across lung adenocarcinoma regions (dated by TCRdb to the late 2010s). For the study in its entirety: The study compared tumor centers with tumor margins to examine intratumor heterogeneity of the T cell receptor repertoire.

As to this clonotype: Its antigen is not yet known. No base qualities exist here, and no much larger clone lies one base off it.

CDR1 and CDR2 are read off the germline V gene as MNHNS and SASEGT. The CDR3 starts with the cysteine, ends with the phenylalanine, and has 17 residues. Just CDR3 DNA is preserved here, 51 bases in frame from base 1. The library relied on PCR. Sequencer: HiSeq X Ten. TCRdb reanalyzed the raw reads on its own, using fastp at Q25 for trimming and MiXCR for clone calling, and kept in-frame beta chains. Rows are unified per CDR3 protein, each entry keeping the most common DNA and genes. Recorded for this sample are more than 6,000 distinct CDR3 sequences; around 58% of them occurred a single time. Of the sample, roughly 24% is held by the ten largest clones. The donors were patients who had localized lung adenocarcinoma, which is a subtype of non-small cell lung cancer. The centers of localized lung adenocarcinomas were where the samples came from. For TCR repertoire analysis, CD4+ T cells from tumor tissue were profiled separately from CD8+ T cells.

The sample comprised CD4+ T cells from the center of a lung tumor. The sample's cell subset or site, from its label and the paper: tumor center region. The clonotype originates from a female donor with lung adenocarcinoma. The CD4 and CD8 labels of this study may be unreliable. The chain joins TRBV6-1 to TRBJ2-1; 8 middle bases align to TRBD1. The DNA end is a closer match to TRBJ2-5, so the J assignment may be wrong. The CDR3 is CASSEDRQGFFTETQYF. DNA sequence: TGTGCCAGCAGTGAAGATCGACAGGGGTTTTTTACGGAGACCCAGTACTTC.